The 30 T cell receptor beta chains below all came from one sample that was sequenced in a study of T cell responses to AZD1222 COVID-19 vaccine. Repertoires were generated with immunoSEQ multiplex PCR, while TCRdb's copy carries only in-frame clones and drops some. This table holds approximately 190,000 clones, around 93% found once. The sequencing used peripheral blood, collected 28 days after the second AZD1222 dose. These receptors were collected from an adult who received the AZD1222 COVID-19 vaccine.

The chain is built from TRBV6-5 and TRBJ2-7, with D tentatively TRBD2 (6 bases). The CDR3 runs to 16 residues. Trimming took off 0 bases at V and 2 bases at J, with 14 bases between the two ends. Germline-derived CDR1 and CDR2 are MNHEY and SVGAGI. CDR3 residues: CASSYSGGNAPYEQYF. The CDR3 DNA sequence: TGTGCCAGCAGTTACTCTGGGGGGAATGCTCCCTACGAGCAGTACTTC.

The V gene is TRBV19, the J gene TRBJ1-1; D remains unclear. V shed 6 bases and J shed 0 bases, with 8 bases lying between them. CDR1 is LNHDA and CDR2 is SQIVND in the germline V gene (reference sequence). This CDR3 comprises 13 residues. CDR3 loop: CASREEMNTEAFF. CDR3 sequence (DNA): TGTGCCAGTAGGGAAGAAATGAACACTGAAGCTTTCTTT.

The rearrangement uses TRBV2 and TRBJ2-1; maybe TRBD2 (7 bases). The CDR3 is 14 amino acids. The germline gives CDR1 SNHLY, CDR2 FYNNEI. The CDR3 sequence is CASRGGDSYNEQFF. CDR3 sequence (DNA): TGTGCTTCCCGCGGGGGCGACTCCTACAATGAGCAGTTCTTC.

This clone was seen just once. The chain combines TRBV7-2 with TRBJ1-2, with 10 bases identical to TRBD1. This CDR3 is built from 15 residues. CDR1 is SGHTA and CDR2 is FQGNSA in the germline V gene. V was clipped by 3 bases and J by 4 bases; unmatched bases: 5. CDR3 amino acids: CASSFLGDRGYGYTF. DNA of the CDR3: TGTGCCAGCAGCTTCCTCGGGGACAGGGGCTATGGCTACACCTTC.

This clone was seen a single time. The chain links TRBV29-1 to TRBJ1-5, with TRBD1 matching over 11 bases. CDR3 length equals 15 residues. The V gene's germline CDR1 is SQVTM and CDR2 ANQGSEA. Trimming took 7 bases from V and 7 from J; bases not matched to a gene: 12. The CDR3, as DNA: TGCAGCGCGCTCGGGACAGGGGGATCGGCGCAGCCCCAGCATTTT. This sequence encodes CSALGTGGSAQPQHF.

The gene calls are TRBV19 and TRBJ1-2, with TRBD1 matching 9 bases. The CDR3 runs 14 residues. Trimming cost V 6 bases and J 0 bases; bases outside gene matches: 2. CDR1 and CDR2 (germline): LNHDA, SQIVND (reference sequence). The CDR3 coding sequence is TGTGCCAGTAGAAACAGGGGGCCTAACTATGGCTACACCTTC. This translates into CASRNRGPNYGYTF.

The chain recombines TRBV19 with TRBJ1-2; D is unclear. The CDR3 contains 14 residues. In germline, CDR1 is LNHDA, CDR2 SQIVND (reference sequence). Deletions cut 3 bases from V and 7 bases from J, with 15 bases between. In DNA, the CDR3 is TGTGCCAGTAGTATTTTCCCCATCCCAAGTGGCTACACCTTC. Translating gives CASSIFPIPSGYTF.

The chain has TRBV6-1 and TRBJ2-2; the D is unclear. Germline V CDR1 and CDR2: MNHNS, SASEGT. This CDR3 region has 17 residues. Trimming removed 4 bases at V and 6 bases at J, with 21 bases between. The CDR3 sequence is CASSALGGSFAPGELFF. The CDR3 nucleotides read TGTGCCAGCAGTGCCCTCGGCGGCAGCTTTGCACCCGGGGAGCTGTTTTTT.

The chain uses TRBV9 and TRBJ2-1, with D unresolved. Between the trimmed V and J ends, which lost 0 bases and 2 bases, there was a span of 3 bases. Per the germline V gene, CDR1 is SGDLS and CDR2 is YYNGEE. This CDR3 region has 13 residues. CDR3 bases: TGTGCCAGCAGCGTAGGGGCCTACAATGAGCAGTTCTTC. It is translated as CASSVGAYNEQFF.

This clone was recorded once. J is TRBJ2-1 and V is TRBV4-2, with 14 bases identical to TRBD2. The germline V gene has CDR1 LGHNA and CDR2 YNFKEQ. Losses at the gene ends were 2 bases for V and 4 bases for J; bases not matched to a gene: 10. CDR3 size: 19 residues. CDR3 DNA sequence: TGTGCCAGCAGCCAAAGCCCCGCTAGACTAGCGGGGGGGTACAATGAGCAGTTCTTC. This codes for CASSQSPARLAGGYNEQFF.

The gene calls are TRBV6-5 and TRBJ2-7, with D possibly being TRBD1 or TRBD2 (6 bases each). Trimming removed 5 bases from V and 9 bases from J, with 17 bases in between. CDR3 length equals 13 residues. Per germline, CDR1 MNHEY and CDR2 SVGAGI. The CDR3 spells CASSPQRGVRQYF. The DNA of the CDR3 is TGTGCCAGCAGTCCGCAAAGGGGGGTACGGCAGTACTTC.

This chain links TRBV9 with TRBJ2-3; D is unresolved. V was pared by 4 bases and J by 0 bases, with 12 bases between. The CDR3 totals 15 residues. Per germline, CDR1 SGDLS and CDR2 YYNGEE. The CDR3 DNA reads TGTGCCAGCAGCCCGATGGGCAGTAGCACAGATACGCAGTATTTT. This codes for CASSPMGSSTDTQYF.

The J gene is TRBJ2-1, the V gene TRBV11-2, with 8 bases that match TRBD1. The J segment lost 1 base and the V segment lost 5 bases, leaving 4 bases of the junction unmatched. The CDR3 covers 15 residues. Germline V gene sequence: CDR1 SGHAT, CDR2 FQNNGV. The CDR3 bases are TGTGCCAGCAGCCCGAACAGGGGGTCCTACAATGAGCAGTTCTTC. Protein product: CASSPNRGSYNEQFF.

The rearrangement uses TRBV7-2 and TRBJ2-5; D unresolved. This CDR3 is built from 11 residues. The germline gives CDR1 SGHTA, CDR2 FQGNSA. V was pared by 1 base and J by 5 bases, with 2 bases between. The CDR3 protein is CASSLDETQYF. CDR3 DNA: TGTGCCAGCAGCTTAGACGAGACCCAGTACTTC.

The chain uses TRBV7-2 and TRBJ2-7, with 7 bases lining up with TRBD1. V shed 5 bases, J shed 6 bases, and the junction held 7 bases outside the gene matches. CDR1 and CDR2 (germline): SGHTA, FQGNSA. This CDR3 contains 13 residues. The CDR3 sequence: CASSPGTETEQYF. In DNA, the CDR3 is TGTGCCAGCAGCCCCGGGACAGAGACCGAGCAGTACTTC. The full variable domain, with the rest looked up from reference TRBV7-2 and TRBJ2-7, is GAGVSQSPSNKVTEKGKDVELRCDPISGHTALYWYRQSLGQGLEFLIYFQGNSAPDKSGLPSDRFSAERTGGSVSTLTIQRTQQEDSAVYLCASSPGTETEQYFGPGTRLTVT.

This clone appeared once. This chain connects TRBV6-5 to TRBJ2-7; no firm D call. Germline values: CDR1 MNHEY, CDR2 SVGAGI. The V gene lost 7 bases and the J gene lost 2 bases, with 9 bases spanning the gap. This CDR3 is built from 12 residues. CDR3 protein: CASKGRTYEQYF. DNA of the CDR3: TGTGCCAGCAAGGGCAGAACCTACGAGCAGTACTTC.

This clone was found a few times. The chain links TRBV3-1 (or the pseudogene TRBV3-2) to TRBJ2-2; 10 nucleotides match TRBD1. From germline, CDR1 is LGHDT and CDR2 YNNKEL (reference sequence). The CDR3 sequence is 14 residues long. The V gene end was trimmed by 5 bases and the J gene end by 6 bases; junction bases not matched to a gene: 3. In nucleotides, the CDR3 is TGTGCCAGCAGCTCCGGACAGGGGGCCGGGGAGCTGTTTTTT. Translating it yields CASSSGQGAGELFF.

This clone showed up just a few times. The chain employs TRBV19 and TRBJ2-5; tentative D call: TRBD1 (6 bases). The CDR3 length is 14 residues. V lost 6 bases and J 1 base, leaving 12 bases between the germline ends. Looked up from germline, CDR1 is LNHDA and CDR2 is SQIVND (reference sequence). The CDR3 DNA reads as TGTGCCAGTAGCTTAGGGGGAATCCAAGAGACCCAGTACTTC. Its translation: CASSLGGIQETQYF.

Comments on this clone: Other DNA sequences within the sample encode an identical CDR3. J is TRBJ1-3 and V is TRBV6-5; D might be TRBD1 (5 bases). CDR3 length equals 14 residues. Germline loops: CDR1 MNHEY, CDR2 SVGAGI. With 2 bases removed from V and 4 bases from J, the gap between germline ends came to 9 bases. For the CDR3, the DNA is TGTGCCAGCAGTTACGGGGGGTCAGGAAACACCATATATTTT. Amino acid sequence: CASSYGGSGNTIYF.

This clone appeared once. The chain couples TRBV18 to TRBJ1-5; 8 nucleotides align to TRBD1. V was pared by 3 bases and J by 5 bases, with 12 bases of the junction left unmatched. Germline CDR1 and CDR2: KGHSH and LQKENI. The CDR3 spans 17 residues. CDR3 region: CASSPNTQGAEDQPQHF. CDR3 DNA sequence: TGTGCCAGCTCACCTAACACCCAGGGGGCTGAGGATCAGCCCCAGCATTTT.

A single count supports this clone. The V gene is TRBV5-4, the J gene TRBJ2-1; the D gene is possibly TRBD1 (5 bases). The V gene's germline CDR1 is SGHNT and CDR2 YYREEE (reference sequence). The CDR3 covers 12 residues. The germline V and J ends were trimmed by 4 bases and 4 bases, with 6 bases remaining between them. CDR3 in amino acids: CASSGQYNEQFF. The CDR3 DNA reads TGTGCCAGCAGCGGACAATACAATGAGCAGTTCTTC.

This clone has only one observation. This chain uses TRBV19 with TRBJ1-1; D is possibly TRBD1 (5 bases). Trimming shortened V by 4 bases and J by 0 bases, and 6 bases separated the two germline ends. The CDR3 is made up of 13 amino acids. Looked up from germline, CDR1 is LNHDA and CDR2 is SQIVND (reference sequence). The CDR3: CASSTGMNTEAFF. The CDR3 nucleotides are TGTGCCAGTAGTACAGGGATGAACACTGAAGCTTTCTTT.

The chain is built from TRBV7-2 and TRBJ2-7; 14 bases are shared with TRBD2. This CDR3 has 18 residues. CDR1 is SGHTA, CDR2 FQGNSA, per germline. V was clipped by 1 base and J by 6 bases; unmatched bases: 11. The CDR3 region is CASSLGGLAGAGPPEQYF. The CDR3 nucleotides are TGTGCCAGCAGCTTAGGGGGACTAGCGGGGGCCGGGCCCCCCGAGCAGTACTTC. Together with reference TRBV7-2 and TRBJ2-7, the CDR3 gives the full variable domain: GAGVSQSPSNKVTEKGKDVELRCDPISGHTALYWYRQSLGQGLEFLIYFQGNSAPDKSGLPSDRFSAERTGGSVSTLTIQRTQQEDSAVYLCASSLGGLAGAGPPEQYFGPGTRLTVT.

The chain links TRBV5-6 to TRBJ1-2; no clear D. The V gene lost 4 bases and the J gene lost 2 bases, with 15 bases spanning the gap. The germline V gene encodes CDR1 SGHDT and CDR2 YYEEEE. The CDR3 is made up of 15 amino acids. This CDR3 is CASSGSEELNYGYTF. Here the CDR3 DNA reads TGTGCCAGCAGCGGCAGCGAAGAACTAAACTATGGCTACACCTTC.

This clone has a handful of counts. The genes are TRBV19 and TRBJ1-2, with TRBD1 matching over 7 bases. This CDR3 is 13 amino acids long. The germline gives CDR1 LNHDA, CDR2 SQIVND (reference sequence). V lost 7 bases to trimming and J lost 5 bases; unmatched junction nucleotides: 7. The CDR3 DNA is TGTGCCAGTAATGAAGGGGGCGCATATGGCTACACCTTC. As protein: CASNEGGAYGYTF.

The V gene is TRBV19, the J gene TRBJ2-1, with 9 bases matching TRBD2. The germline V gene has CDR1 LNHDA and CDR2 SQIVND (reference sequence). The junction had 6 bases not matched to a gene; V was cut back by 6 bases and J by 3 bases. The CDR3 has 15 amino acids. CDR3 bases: TGTGCCAGTAGCCTCCCTAGCGGGGACTACAATGAGCAGTTCTTC. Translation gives CASSLPSGDYNEQFF.

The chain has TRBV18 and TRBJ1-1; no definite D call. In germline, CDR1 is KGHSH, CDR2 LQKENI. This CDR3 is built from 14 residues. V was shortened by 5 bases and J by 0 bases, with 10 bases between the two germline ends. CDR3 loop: CASSSSQVNTEAFF. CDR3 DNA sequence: TGTGCCAGCTCATCCTCTCAGGTGAACACTGAAGCTTTCTTT.

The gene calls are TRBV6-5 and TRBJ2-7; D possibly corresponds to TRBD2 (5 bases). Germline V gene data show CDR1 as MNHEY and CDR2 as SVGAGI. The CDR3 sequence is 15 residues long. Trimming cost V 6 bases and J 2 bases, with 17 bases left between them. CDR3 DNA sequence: TGTGCCAGCAGCCCGGTCCGCGAGGGTCCCTACGAGCAGTACTTC. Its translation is CASSPVREGPYEQYF.

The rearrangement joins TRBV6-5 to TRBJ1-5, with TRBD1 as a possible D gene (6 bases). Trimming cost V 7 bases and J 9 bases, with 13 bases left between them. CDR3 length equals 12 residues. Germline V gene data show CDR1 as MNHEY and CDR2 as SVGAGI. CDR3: CASTTGLPPQHF. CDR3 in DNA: TGTGCCAGCACAACAGGGCTACCGCCCCAGCATTTT.

CDR3 bases: TGTGCCAGCAGCTGGGGACTTTTCACAGATACGCAGTATTTT. Amino acid sequence: CASSWGLFTDTQYF. The V gene is TRBV7-7, the J gene TRBJ2-3; possible D gene TRBD2, 6 bases. V was trimmed by 4 bases and J by 2 bases, leaving 10 bases between them. This CDR3 is 14 amino acids long. From germline, CDR1 is SSHAT and CDR2 FNYEAQ (reference sequence).